The clone carrying this T cell receptor beta chain was seen once. Original methodology: Amplification with reference gene primers provided the estimates of nucleated cell counts. The data were produced by immunoSEQ multiplex PCR, yet TCRdb's version contains in-frame clones alone and is incomplete. That table is the source of V, J and clone size, and D and trimming were worked out from the DNA. This sample carries 150,000 to 200,000 clones, around 87% of them seen once, and the ten largest clones take nearly 2.5%. The sample is drawn from a study of blood T cell repertoires in COVID-19. Germline V CDR1 and CDR2: GTSNPN, SVGIG (reference sequence). The CDR3 runs 12 residues. Between the trimmed V and J ends, which lost 7 bases and 1 base, there was a span of 10 bases.

The sequence was collected from a man aged 35-49 years with active or convalescent COVID-19. The source material was peripheral blood. The gene calls are TRBV30 and TRBJ1-1; possible D gene TRBD1, 5 bases. The DNA of the CDR3 is TGTGCCTCAGGGAGGGCGAACACTGAAGCTTTCTTT. Translated, it gives CASGRANTEAFF.